The 15 T cell receptor beta chains reported below all come from one sample, sequenced in a study of shared clonotypes between healthy human individuals. The method was immunoSEQ multiplex PCR; TCRdb's version includes in-frame clones alone and lacks a portion of them. The table lists roughly 1,600,000 clones, approximately 98.5% of them singletons, with under 0.45% in the top ten. The sample taken for sequencing was naive CD4+ T cells sorted from blood. Subset specified: CD45RA+ positively selected. The source of these receptors is a man aged 25-45 years in good health.

V is TRBV10-2 and J is TRBJ2-2, with D hard to call. The CDR3 consists of 14 residues. Germline loops: CDR1 WSHSY, CDR2 SAAADI. The germline V and J ends were trimmed by 6 bases and 0 bases, with 8 bases remaining between them. The CDR3 bases are TGCGCCAGCAGAACGGACGCGAACACCGGGGAGCTGTTTTTT. Translated, it gives CASRTDANTGELFF.

V gene TRBV6-5 combines with J gene TRBJ1-5; TRBD1 matches 9 bases. CDR1 is MNHEY, CDR2 SVGAGI, per germline. The CDR3 spans 13 residues. The trim removed 6 bases at V and 6 bases at J, leaving 3 bases unmatched. The CDR3 is CASRGQGVQPQHF. The CDR3, as DNA: TGTGCCAGCAGGGGACAGGGCGTTCAGCCCCAGCATTTT.

The sample holds one count of this clone. In the same sample, other DNA sequences code for this CDR3. The V call is TRBV5-1, the J call TRBJ1-4; perhaps TRBD1 as D (5 bases). The CDR3 has 14 amino acids. Germline CDR1 is SGHRS and CDR2 is YFSETQ. Trimming shortened V by 0 bases and J by 5 bases, and 8 bases separated the two germline ends. Here the CDR3 reads CASSLVGGNEKLFF. CDR3 DNA: TGCGCCAGCAGCTTGGTGGGGGGGAATGAAAAACTGTTTTTT.

This clone was recorded once. The genes are TRBV27 and TRBJ2-1; 10 bases are a match to TRBD2. The CDR3 has 15 amino acids. The germline gives CDR1 MNHEY, CDR2 SMNVEV (reference sequence). Trimming cost V 6 bases and J 1 base; bases outside gene matches: 3. CDR3 DNA sequence: TGTGCCAGCAGACCAGCGGGGGGGTCCTACAATGAGCAGTTCTTC. Translating it yields CASRPAGGSYNEQFF.

This chain links TRBV19 with TRBJ2-7, with 8 bases identical to TRBD2. The CDR3 has 14 amino acids. Germline CDR1 reads LNHDA; CDR2 reads SQIVND (reference sequence). Germline trimming cut 4 bases from V and 3 bases from J; bases unmatched to any gene: 5. The CDR3 region has the DNA TGTGCCAGTAGTAGGACTAGCAGTTTCTACGAGCAGTACTTC. This encodes CASSRTSSFYEQYF.

The chain is built from TRBV5-1 and TRBJ2-7; tentative D call: TRBD2 (6 bases). CDR3 length: 15 residues. Trimming pared 4 bases from V and 3 bases from J, leaving 17 bases between. Germline values: CDR1 SGHRS, CDR2 YFSETQ. CDR3 bases: TGCGCCAGCAGCCCGGAGGGACTGCCCCTCTACGAGCAGTACTTC. The encoded protein is CASSPEGLPLYEQYF. The variable domain in full, with the rest retrieved from reference TRBV5-1 and TRBJ2-7, is KAGVTQTPRYLIKTRGQQVTLSCSPISGHRSVSWYQQTPGQGLQFLFEYFSETQRNKGNFPGRFSGRQFSNSRSEMNVSTLELGDSALYLCASSPEGLPLYEQYFGPGTRLTVT.

This clone was detected once. The sample has other DNA sequences that encode this CDR3 too. This chain links TRBV6-5 with TRBJ1-4; the match to TRBD1 covers 8 bases. V lost 5 bases, J lost 8 bases, and 7 bases stayed unmatched. CDR3 size: 14 residues. Germline lookup yields CDR1 MNHEY and CDR2 SVGAGI. CDR3 in DNA: TGTGCCAGCAGTCCTCGGACAGGGAACGAAAAACTGTTTTTT. Protein sequence: CASSPRTGNEKLFF.

The chain carries TRBV7-9 and TRBJ2-5; D is unclear. The J call may be wrong; the DNA end is better matched by TRBJ2-7. This CDR3 region has 12 residues. CDR1 and CDR2 (germline): SEHNR, FQNEAQ (reference sequence). This chain's CDR3 is CASSFVSYEQYF. The CDR3 coding sequence is TGTGCCAGCAGCTTTGTCTCCTACGAGCAGTACTTC.

A word on this clone: Different DNA sequences within this sample yield the same CDR3. This rearrangement joins TRBV29-1 to TRBJ1-4; D remains ambiguous. CDR3 length: 13 residues. Trimming took off 7 bases at V and 2 bases at J, with 11 bases between the two ends. Germline lookup yields CDR1 SQVTM and CDR2 ANQGSEA. CDR3 bases: TGCAGCGCCAGAGATGGTACTAATGAAAAACTGTTTTTT. Translation: CSARDGTNEKLFF.

The chain links TRBV7-2 to TRBJ1-1; possibly TRBD1 for D (6 bases). From germline, CDR1 is SGHTA and CDR2 FQGNSA. This CDR3 has 14 residues. Trimming cost V 5 bases and J 4 bases, with 14 bases left between them. CDR3 nucleotide sequence: TGTGCCAGCAGCCGGGACAACGTCGGCACTGAAGCTTTCTTT. Residues: CASSRDNVGTEAFF. Together with reference TRBV7-2 and TRBJ1-1, the CDR3 gives the full variable domain: GAGVSQSPSNKVTEKGKDVELRCDPISGHTALYWYRQSLGQGLEFLIYFQGNSAPDKSGLPSDRFSAERTGGSVSTLTIQRTQQEDSAVYLCASSRDNVGTEAFFGQGTRLTVV.

This chain connects TRBV7-8 to TRBJ1-5; no firm D call. V lost 1 base, J lost 7 bases, and 14 bases lay in between. CDR3 length: 15 residues. Germline CDR1 is SGHVS and CDR2 is FQNEAQ. This CDR3 is CASSLDRAPGQPQHF. The DNA of the CDR3 is TGTGCCAGCAGCTTAGACCGTGCCCCCGGACAGCCCCAGCATTTT.

The chain recombines TRBV11-2 with TRBJ2-7; D possibly corresponds to TRBD1 (5 bases). The CDR3 totals 15 residues. V shed 5 bases and J shed 2 bases, with 16 bases lying between them. Per germline, CDR1 SGHAT and CDR2 FQNNGV. CDR3 DNA sequence: TGTGCCAGCAGCCCCGCACAGGACGTGACCTACGAGCAGTACTTC. Amino acid sequence: CASSPAQDVTYEQYF.

The V call is TRBV14, the J call TRBJ2-7, with 14 positions matching TRBD2. J lost 4 bases, V lost 4 bases, and 15 bases had no gene match. CDR1 is SGHDN, CDR2 FVKESK, per germline. This CDR3 contains 19 residues. CDR3 sequence: CASSPITPGTSGRGYEQYF. Written as DNA, the CDR3 is TGTGCCAGCAGCCCCATTACCCCCGGGACTAGCGGGAGAGGGTACGAGCAGTACTTC.

The chain carries TRBV5-4 and TRBJ2-7, with 9 bases matching TRBD2. Trimming removed 3 bases from V and 0 bases from J; junction bases left unmatched: 7. From germline, CDR1 is SGHNT and CDR2 YYREEE (reference sequence). The CDR3 has 16 residues. CDR3 residues: CASSSLDSGSSYEQYF. The CDR3 bases are TGTGCCAGCAGCTCCCTGGATAGCGGGAGCTCCTACGAGCAGTACTTC.

The V call is TRBV10-2, the J call TRBJ2-7, with 11 bases identical to TRBD1. Trimming at V came to 3 bases and at J to 3 bases, leaving 4 bases not matched to a gene. The CDR3 extends over 15 amino acids. Germline V CDR1 and CDR2: WSHSY, SAAADI. CDR3 protein: CASSDRDRGGYEQYF. The CDR3 DNA is TGCGCCAGCAGTGATAGGGACAGGGGGGGCTACGAGCAGTACTTC.